This T cell receptor beta chain was identified during a study of cytomegalovirus exposure and HLA in healthy donors (dated by TCRdb to 2015 to 2018). In terms of the full investigation: An earlier analysis of around 600 of the donors reported 250 to 300 Gb of sequence data and some 120 million unique TCR beta sequences from some 180 million T cells. About 300 gigabases of sequencing data and some 85 million unique TCR sequences were included in an early release covering roughly 600 HLA-typed donors. Of the approximately 400 genotyped donors, 65% to 90% fell in the genetic ancestry cluster associated with self-reported Caucasian donors. The study aimed to test whether cataloging public T cell receptors could reveal signatures of past pathogen exposure. The study profiled the T cell repertoires of about 640 subjects by immunosequencing and related them to cytomegalovirus serostatus. Besides the first cohort of 550 to 750 subjects, a separate validation cohort made up of roughly 130 different subjects was used. To predict cytomegalovirus infection status, the study combined high-throughput TCR immunosequencing, statistical association of individual TCRs with disease status, and machine learning. To study patterns of TCR occurrence, a later analysis re-analyzed previously published TCR beta repertoires from under 750 donors and added high-resolution HLA genotyping. Rather than drawing on any new phenotypic data, the later analysis identified candidate immune exposures from TCR beta sequences and the way those sequences occurred across donors. In an earlier analysis of 500 to 650 of the donors, high-throughput TCR beta sequencing was used to judge whether each TCR beta V gene segment behaved as functional or pseudogenic. Donor age, sex, ethnicity and CMV serostatus were compiled alongside the repertoire data. In a later genetic analysis, genome-wide SNP genotypes for about three fifths of the roughly 670 donors were used, and that subset was treated as a discovery cohort. All discovery cohort repertoires had been generated using a single sequencing platform. HLA typing included class I and class II loci at four-digit resolution. The number of donors typed differed by locus, with about 629-630 for A, B, C, DRB1 and DQB1, roughly 520 for DQA1, 600 to 610 for DPA1, and some 450 for DPB1. Because of strong linkage in the cohort, roughly five DR-DQ haplotypes were treated as single units for association and clustering. Across some 400 genotyped donors of the cohort, an average of roughly 250,000 unique TCR beta nucleotide sequences per donor were sequenced, and roughly 20% of those sequences were non-productive.

To note about this clone: Its binding antigen is unknown. Base qualities are not at hand, and no much larger clone is one base apart.

The method behind the library was the immunoSEQ multiplex PCR assay. For the multiplex PCR, a mixture combining 60 forward primers for TCR Vbeta segments and 13 reverse primers for TCR Jbeta segments was used. Amplification of the CDR3 region of rearranged TCR beta genes was performed with a multiplex PCR assay on genomic DNA. The Illumina HiSeq System was used to sequence the amplified TCR beta libraries as 87-base-pair reads. On the authors' methods: Across the 670 or so repertoires, a later analysis counted about 81 million unique TCR beta chains, around 10 million of which were shared by at least two donors. Raw reads were error-corrected and collapsed into unique sequences with a nearest-neighbor algorithm that merged closely related sequences to remove PCR and sequencing errors. To assign V, D and J gene segments, CDR3 sequences were aligned to IMGT reference sequences. For a sequence to be retained, a match of at least six nucleotides was required to both a V gene segment and a J gene segment. Rearrangements were called productive when the CDR3 lacked stop codons and stayed in frame with V and J; all others were non-productive. Following IMGT convention, CDR3 was defined as the stretch from the second conserved V-encoded cysteine up to the conserved J-encoded phenylalanine. The earlier analysis of more than 450 of the donors excluded sequences that lacked an unambiguous match to a single V gene segment. An earlier analysis of fewer than 750 of the donors classified V segments as functional when productive rearrangements were above 56.7% and as segregating when the standard deviation between donors was above 5%. A statistical classification framework was developed to diagnose cytomegalovirus status using the catalog of TCR beta chain sequences. In a later analysis, V and J genes were assigned by comparing TCR nucleotide sequences against IMGT/GENE-DB human TR gene sequences. Using the TCRdist pipeline, a later analysis assigned CDR3 sequences along with most-parsimonious VDJ recombination scenarios. In a later analysis, each TCR beta chain was defined by its CDR3 amino acid sequence together with its V-gene family, and reads lacking a unique V-gene family were excluded. As a way to deal with suspected cross-contamination and a sequencing artifact, a later analysis dropped 592 nucleotide sequences that were highly shared and had low generation probability. In a later analysis, a clonal expansion index was calculated for each public chain from normalized within-repertoire ranks of inferred template counts. In a later analysis, generation probabilities were computed using a VDJ recombination model fitted to out-of-frame rearrangements, and the results were checked against IGoR. Hypergeometric tests were used in a later analysis to score TCR-TCR, TCR-HLA and TCR-CMV co-occurrence, with a repertoire-size bias correction applied to the TCR pairs. False discovery rates were estimated in a later analysis by permuting HLA or CMV assignments 20 times. A later analysis grouped co-occurring TCRs with DBSCAN, adding TCRdist sequence similarity when clustering within HLA-allele-positive subsets. Repertoires with fewer than 30,000 or more than 120,000 public chains, plus five repertoires with anomalous nucleotide sharing, were excluded from co-occurrence clustering. In TCRdb, the immuneACCESS table is reduced to in-frame sequences with V and J assigned. These tables do not hold every clone; where another copy was compared, an unresolved V gene accounts for under half, and the others remain unexplained. Clone size and the V and J calls come from that table; the DNA yielded D and trimming. This sample comprises 150,000 to 200,000 clones, 84% of them detected only once. The ten largest account for around 6.6% of the sample.

Points the paper makes about the study in general: A further reported finding was that TCR beta sequences accurately predicted the HLA-A and HLA-B alleles for most subjects in the first cohort. About 17 rarely observed V segments, including chromosome 9 orphons, were excluded from the earlier analysis of 550 to 700 of the donors because counts were too low. Strong co-occurrence of HLA alleles, especially DR and DQ, made assigning TCR associations to individual alleles difficult. A later analysis found that TCR association rates varied across HLA loci, with DRB1 alleles showing the most associated TCRs and HLA-C alleles the fewest. This cohort had only TCR beta chains sequenced, and the lack of alpha or paired-chain data limited which features could be detected. For the cohort, immune exposure information was limited to CMV serostatus. In both the original and validation cohorts, the classifier was reported to diagnose cytomegalovirus status with high specificity and sensitivity. At a false discovery rate of 0.05, a later analysis linked 15,000 to 20,000 TCR beta sequences to specific HLA alleles. Three of the identified cytomegalovirus-associated TCR beta chains were confirmed in vitro to be specific for cytomegalovirus antigens. Most TCR sequences were seen in very few donors, while some public TCRs were found in many individuals. The presence/absence analyses assumed that sequencing depth was roughly uniform across donors, and that assumption may not be true. Because some donors lacked HLA typing at each locus, the association tests relied only on the typed subset. Broadly in line with IMGT annotations, most TCR beta V segments showed up in productive rearrangements about 87% or about 30% of the time in an earlier analysis of around 550 of the donors. The authors suggested that the approach could potentially be generalized to other disease states and immunological phenotypes. Because the 87-base-pair reads could not distinguish some IMGT-functional V segments, including TRBV6-2 and TRBV6-3, those segments were excluded. In a later analysis, HLA-associated TCR beta chains were found to be more clonally expanded and to have lower generation probabilities than equally common non-associated chains. Most CMV-associated TCR beta chains appeared to be HLA-restricted in a later analysis, and the HLA associations seemed to be driven largely by CMV exposure. Linkage disequilibrium might explain the correlated functional status among segregating V segments, but an unknown experimental factor could not be ruled out. The sequencing pipeline was judged likely to have produced a cluster of highly shared sequence variants as a technical artifact. A later genetic analysis reported fewer N-insertions in productive TCRs among donors in an Asian-associated ancestry cluster than the roughly 690-donor mean. According to a later analysis, parvovirus B19, influenza, CMV and Epstein-Barr virus appeared linked to several top co-occurrence clusters. A later genetic analysis associated a missense DCLRE1C variant with V-gene and J-gene trimming of TCR beta chains, and an independent cohort replicated the association. A total of 150 to 200 TCR beta chains were listed by the study as associated with cytomegalovirus.

The cohort comprised under 700 healthy bone marrow donors. Cohort members were all nominally healthy when sampled, although unrecorded immune exposures were likely present. The donor was CMV seropositive and belonged to the group of 270 or so seropositive cohort members. A peripheral blood sample was provided by each donor, and peripheral blood mononuclear cells were used for TCR beta sequencing. The Qiagen DNeasy Blood Extraction Kit was used to extract genomic DNA from the blood cell samples. The germline V gene (reference sequence) yields SEHNR for CDR1 and FQNEAQ for CDR2. Taken from cysteine to phenylalanine, the CDR3 has 19 residues. Just the 57-base CDR3 DNA is kept, in frame starting at base 1. The junction shows trimming of 4 bases on V and 10 bases on J, plus 31 bases between the germline ends.

The receptor comes from a man over 45 in good health and CMV-seropositive. Sequencing used PBMCs. The chain is made from TRBV7-9 and TRBJ1-4; TRBD1 could be the D gene, as 5 bases match. For the CDR3, the sequence is CASSSTEVGESPSMGKLFF. The DNA sequence is given as TGTGCCAGCAGCTCGACAGAGGTTGGGGAATCGCCGTCGATGGGAAAACTGTTTTTT.